This TCR beta chain comes out of a study of identical twins. Trimming removed 4 bases from V and 1 base from J, with 17 bases in between. CDR1 and CDR2 from the germline V gene are DFQATT and SNEGSKA (reference sequence). There are 15 residues in the CDR3. TCRdb called the 5' RACE reads again in MiXCR, with one record for every CDR3 protein. The repertoire holds approximately 590,000 distinct CDR3 sequences, with nearly 10% as singletons. This sample also appeared in a second study, on yellow fever vaccine responses in identical twins. That paper adds: Convergence reportedly seemed to mark part of the twins' vaccine T cell response, with personalization marking the rest.

The source is a woman in her late teens or twenties in good health. The V gene is TRBV20-1, the J gene TRBJ2-7, with D perhaps matching TRBD2 (5 bases). The sequenced material came from PBMCs. The CDR3: CSATDRGYPSYEQYF. DNA for the CDR3: TGCAGTGCTACTGACCGGGGATACCCTTCCTACGAGCAGTACTTC.